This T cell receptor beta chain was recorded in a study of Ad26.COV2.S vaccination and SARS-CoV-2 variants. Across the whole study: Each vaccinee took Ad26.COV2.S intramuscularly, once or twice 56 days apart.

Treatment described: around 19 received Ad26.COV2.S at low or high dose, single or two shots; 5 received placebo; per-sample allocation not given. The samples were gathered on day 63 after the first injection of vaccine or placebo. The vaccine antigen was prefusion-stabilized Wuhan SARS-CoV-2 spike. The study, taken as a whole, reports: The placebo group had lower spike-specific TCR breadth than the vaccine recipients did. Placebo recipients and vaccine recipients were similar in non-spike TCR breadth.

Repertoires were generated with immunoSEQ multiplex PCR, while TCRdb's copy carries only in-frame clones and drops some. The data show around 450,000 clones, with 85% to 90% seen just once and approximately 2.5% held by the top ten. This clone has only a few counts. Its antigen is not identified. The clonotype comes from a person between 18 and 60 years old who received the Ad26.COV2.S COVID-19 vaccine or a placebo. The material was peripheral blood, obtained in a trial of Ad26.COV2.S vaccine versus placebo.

The CDR3: CASSLPGLNEKLFF. The CDR3 coding sequence is TGTGCCAGCAGCTTGCCGGGTCTAAATGAAAAACTGTTTTTT. V gene TRBV5-4 combines with J gene TRBJ1-4; D is undetermined. CDR1 and CDR2 from the germline V gene are SGHNT and YYREEE (reference sequence). The length of the CDR3 is 14 residues. The germline V and J ends were trimmed by 1 base and 5 bases, with 9 bases remaining between them.